The T cell receptor (beta chain) under discussion was sequenced for a study of identical twins. Study findings and constraints: Among beta out-of-frame sequences, excess sharing between twins appeared weaker.

TCRdb called the 5' RACE reads again in MiXCR, with one record for every CDR3 protein. The table records roughly 770,000 distinct CDR3 sequences, 15% to 20% of them present only once. To note about this clonotype: Its antigen is unidentified.

Separately, the same data were catalogued under a study of T cells expressing NK-cell markers. This second report adds: The TCR beta repertoires were obtained from sorted CD3+CD56+NKG2C+, CD3+CD56+NKG2C- and CD3+CD56-NKG2C+ T cells. There were seven HCMV-seropositive donors and one seronegative donor among the eight sequenced. T cells sorted in several experiments were restricted to alpha-beta TCR T cells by an anti-gamma-delta TCR antibody.

The receptor was isolated from a woman aged 18-35 years in good health. Specimen: PBMCs.

The DNA of the CDR3 is TGCAGTGCTGACCCGGGACTAGCGTACAATGAGCAGTTCTTC. It translates to CSADPGLAYNEQFF. The chain couples TRBV20-1 to TRBJ2-1; 10 bases line up with TRBD2. The CDR3 spans 14 residues. J lost 4 bases, V lost 5 bases, and 5 bases had no gene match. Germline V lookup: CDR1 DFQATT, CDR2 SNEGSKA (reference sequence).